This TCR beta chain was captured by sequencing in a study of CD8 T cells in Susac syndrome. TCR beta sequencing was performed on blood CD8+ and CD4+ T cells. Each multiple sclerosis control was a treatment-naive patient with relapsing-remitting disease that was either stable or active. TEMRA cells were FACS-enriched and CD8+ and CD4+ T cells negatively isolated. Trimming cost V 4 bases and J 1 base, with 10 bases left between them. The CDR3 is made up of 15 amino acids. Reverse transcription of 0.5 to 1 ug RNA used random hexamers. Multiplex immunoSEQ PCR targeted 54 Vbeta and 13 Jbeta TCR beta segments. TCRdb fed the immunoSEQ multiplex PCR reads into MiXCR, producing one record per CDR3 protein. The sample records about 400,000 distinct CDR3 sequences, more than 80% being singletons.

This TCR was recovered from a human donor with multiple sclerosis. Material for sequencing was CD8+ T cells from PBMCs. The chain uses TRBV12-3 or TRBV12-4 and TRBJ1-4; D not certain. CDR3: CASSSFGVTNEKLFF. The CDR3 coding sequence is TGTGCCAGCAGTTCCTTCGGGGTAACTAATGAAAAACTGTTTTTT.